The clone carrying this T cell receptor beta chain has a handful of counts. This sample stems from a study of T cells in Graves' hyperthyroidism and ophthalmopathy. The CDR3 has 15 amino acids. Trimming removed 6 bases at V and 6 bases at J, with 17 bases between. The germline CDR1 and CDR2 sequences are MDHEN and SYDVKM. Researchers took RNA transcripts and amplified the TCR beta CDR3 regions from them. Carried out on the TCR CDR3, a first-round RT-PCR used the HTBI primer set. TCRdb itself ran the multiplex PCR reads through MiXCR, one entry per CDR3 protein. The repertoire holds more than 300,000 distinct CDR3 sequences, about a sixth seen once, with almost 35% in the top ten.

The chain is built from TRBV28 and TRBJ2-2; D is possibly TRBD1 (6 bases). This receptor was taken from a young woman with Graves' hyperthyroidism that later progressed to Graves' ophthalmopathy. The specimen sequenced was blood. The CDR3: CASRSGQRESGELFF. CDR3 coding DNA: TGTGCCAGCAGATCTGGACAGAGGGAATCCGGGGAGCTGTTTTTT. Complete variable domain (other parts from reference TRBV28 and TRBJ2-2): DVKVTQSSRYLVKRTGEKVFLECVQDMDHENMFWYRQDPGLGLRLIYFSYDVKMKEKGDIPEGYSVSREKKERFSLILESASTNQTSMYLCASRSGQRESGELFFGEGSRLTVL.